The rows below give T cell receptor beta chains drawn from one sample of a study of T cells in Graves' hyperthyroidism and ophthalmopathy. MiXCR, applied by TCRdb to the multiplex PCR reads, yields one record per CDR3 protein. This table has 360,000 or so distinct CDR3 sequences, about 18% appearing once. Sequenced material: blood. Receptors originate from a woman between 18 and 29 years old with Graves' hyperthyroidism. CDR3s include the opening cysteine and the closing phenylalanine or tryptophan. The D gene is left open where the match is weak. Clone size appears in some rows only: once, few, many, or a class for an expanded clone.

cdr3_length	d_call	j_call	clone_size	v_call	cdr3_aa	cdr3_nt
17	.	TRBJ2-6	.	TRBV6-5	CASSYAGTLSGANVLTF	TGTGCCAGCAGTTACGCGGGAACTCTCTCTGGGGCCAACGTCCTGACTTTC
16	TRBD2	TRBJ2-5	.	TRBV5-1	CASSVAGGPLQETQYF	TGCGCCAGCAGCGTAGCGGGGGGGCCCCTCCAAGAGACCCAGTACTTC
14	TRBD1	TRBJ2-5	many	TRBV3-1	CASSQTGGAKTQYF	TGTGCCAGCAGCCAAACAGGGGGCGCGAAGACCCAGTACTTC
14	.	TRBJ1-2	many	TRBV10-3	CAISVMGTNEGYTF	TGTGCCATCAGTGTGATGGGGACAAATGAGGGCTACACCTTC
12	.	TRBJ2-7	many	TRBV6-5	CASRADSYEQYF	TGTGCCAGCAGGGCGGATTCCTACGAGCAGTACTTC
13	.	TRBJ1-2	few	TRBV18	CASSPPYRGGYTF	TGTGCCAGCTCACCACCATATCGGGGCGGCTACACCTTC
14	TRBD1	TRBJ1-3	.	TRBV5-1	CASSLAQGRNTIYF	TGCGCCAGCAGCTTGGCACAGGGGAGAAACACCATATATTTT
14	.	TRBJ1-2	many	TRBV12-5	CASGDPGANYGYTF	TGTGCTAGTGGTGACCCCGGCGCTAACTATGGCTACACCTTC
14	.	TRBJ1-5	few	TRBV4-1	CASSQARVGQPQHF	TGCGCCAGCAGCCAAGCTCGGGTAGGGCAGCCCCAGCATTTT
16	TRBD1	TRBJ2-5	many	TRBV24-1	CATSDLGTGGRETQYF	TGTGCCACCAGTGATTTGGGGACAGGGGGGAGGGAGACCCAGTACTTC
14	TRBD1	TRBJ1-5	.	TRBV6-1	CASSAGQGDQPQHF	TGTGCCAGCAGTGCGGGACAGGGGGACCAGCCCCAGCATTTT
15	TRBD1	TRBJ1-2	many	TRBV24-1	CATSGTGTKSYGYTF	TGTGCCACCAGCGGGACAGGGACAAAGTCCTATGGCTACACCTTC
13	.	TRBJ2-7	many	TRBV6-5	CASSYSTGAEQYF	TGTGCCAGCAGTTACTCAACAGGCGCCGAGCAGTACTTC
12	.	TRBJ2-7	.	TRBV12-3/TRBV12-4	CASSFQIYEQYF	TGTGCCAGCAGTTTCCAGATTTACGAGCAGTACTTC
16	TRBD2	TRBJ2-2	many	TRBV5-1	CASSLGLAGNTGELFF	TGCGCCAGCAGCTTGGGACTAGCGGGGAACACCGGGGAGCTGTTTTTT
12	.	TRBJ1-1	many	TRBV20-1	CSATETNTEAFF	TGCAGTGCTACGGAAACGAACACTGAAGCTTTCTTT
16	.	TRBJ2-7	few	TRBV4-2	CASSPLDGMRPYEQYF	TGTGCCAGCAGCCCCCTCGACGGCATGAGGCCGTACGAGCAGTACTTC
15	.	TRBJ2-5	many	TRBV15	CATSRDRPDQETQYF	TGTGCCACCAGCAGAGATCGGCCAGACCAAGAGACCCAGTACTTC
16	TRBD1	TRBJ1-5	.	TRBV12-3/TRBV12-4	CASSLGTGRSNQPQHF	TGTGCCAGCAGTTTGGGGACAGGGAGAAGCAATCAGCCCCAGCATTTT
13	.	TRBJ2-5	.	TRBV7-9	CASSPRSEETQYF	TGTGCCAGCAGCCCACGGTCCGAAGAGACCCAGTACTTC
15	TRBD1	TRBJ1-1	many	TRBV7-9	CASSLGQGANTEAFF	TGTGCCAGCAGCTTGGGACAGGGGGCGAACACTGAAGCTTTCTTT
15	TRBD1	TRBJ1-2	many	TRBV20-1	CSASLDRGYLYGYTF	TGCAGTGCTAGTCTTGACAGGGGGTATCTCTATGGCTACACCTTC
14	.	TRBJ1-6	many	TRBV24-1	CATSEARNNSPLHF	TGTGCCACCAGTGAGGCCAGAAATAATTCACCCCTCCACTTT
12	.	TRBJ1-1	.	TRBV25-1	CASSEGGSGAFF	TGTGCCAGCAGTGAGGGGGGCAGCGGAGCTTTCTTT
16	TRBD1	TRBJ1-5	once	TRBV19	CASSRDRVGGNQPQHF	TGTGCCAGTAGTCGGGACAGGGTTGGGGGTAATCAGCCCCAGCATTTT
15	TRBD1	TRBJ2-5	many	TRBV6-1	CASSDRQGAWETQYF	TGTGCCAGCAGTGATCGACAGGGGGCGTGGGAGACCCAGTACTTC
13	.	TRBJ2-7	many	TRBV2	CASRKGLSYEQYF	TGTGCCAGCAGGAAGGGACTTAGCTACGAGCAGTACTTC
15	TRBD1	TRBJ1-1	.	TRBV20-1	CSASPGQGAVTEAFF	TGCAGTGCTAGCCCCGGACAGGGGGCAGTCACTGAAGCTTTCTTT
15	.	TRBJ2-2	many	TRBV25-1	CASSPVGLDTGELFF	TGTGCCAGCAGTCCTGTGGGATTGGACACCGGGGAGCTGTTTTTT
17	.	TRBJ1-2	many	TRBV15	CATSRNPLGTSNYGYTF	TGTGCCACCAGCAGAAATCCCCTTGGCACGTCTAACTATGGCTACACCTTC
14	.	TRBJ2-5	.	TRBV4-1	CASSQVGARETQYF	TGCGCCAGCAGCCAAGTCGGGGCACGGGAGACCCAGTACTTC